This T cell receptor (beta chain) was found in a study of response to subunit inactivated influenza vaccine. From the RT-PCR reads, TCRdb called clonotypes with MiXCR, one entry per CDR3 protein. This sample has approximately 480,000 distinct CDR3 sequences, with about a tenth found just once. This clonotype occurred a few times. As yet, its antigen is unknown. The V gene end was trimmed by 2 bases and the J gene end by 2 bases; junction bases not matched to a gene: 14. Per the germline V gene, CDR1 is ENHRY and CDR2 is SYGVKD. The CDR3 is made up of 18 amino acids. Study conclusions and caveats: Authors suggested that a seasonal influenza vaccination recruits few new T cells each time.

This receptor was obtained from a man aged 45-65 years who received an inactivated influenza vaccine. J is TRBJ2-5 and V is TRBV10-3, with TRBD2 matching over 7 bases. The source material was PBMCs from blood, sampled about 6 weeks after vaccination. This CDR3 is CAISERTGGSFWQETQYF. The CDR3 DNA follows: TGTGCCATCAGTGAGAGGACGGGAGGAAGTTTTTGGCAAGAGACCCAGTACTTC.